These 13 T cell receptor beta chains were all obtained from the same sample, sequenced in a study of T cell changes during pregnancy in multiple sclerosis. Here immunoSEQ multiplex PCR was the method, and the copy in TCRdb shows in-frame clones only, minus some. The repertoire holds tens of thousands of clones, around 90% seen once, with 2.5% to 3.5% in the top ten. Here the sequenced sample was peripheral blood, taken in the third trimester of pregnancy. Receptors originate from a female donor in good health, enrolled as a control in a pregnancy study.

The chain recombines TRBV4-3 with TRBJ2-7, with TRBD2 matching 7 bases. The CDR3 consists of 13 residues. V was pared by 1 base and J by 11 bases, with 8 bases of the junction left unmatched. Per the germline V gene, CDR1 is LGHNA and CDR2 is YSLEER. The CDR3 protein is CASSQVIGGSKYF. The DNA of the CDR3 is TGCGCCAGCAGCCAAGTCATCGGCGGGAGTAAGTACTTC.

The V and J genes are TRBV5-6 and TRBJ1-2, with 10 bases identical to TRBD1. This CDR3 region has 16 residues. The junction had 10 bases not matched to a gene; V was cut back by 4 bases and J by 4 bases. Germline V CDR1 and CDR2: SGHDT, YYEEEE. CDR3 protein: CASSPLPGTGAYGYTF. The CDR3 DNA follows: TGTGCCAGCAGCCCCCTTCCCGGGACAGGGGCCTATGGCTACACCTTC.

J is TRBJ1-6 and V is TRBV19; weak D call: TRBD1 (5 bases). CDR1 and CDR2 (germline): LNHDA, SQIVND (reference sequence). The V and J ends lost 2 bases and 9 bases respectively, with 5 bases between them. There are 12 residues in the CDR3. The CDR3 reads CASSIRGSPLHF. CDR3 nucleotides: TGTGCCAGTAGTATAAGGGGTTCACCCCTCCACTTT. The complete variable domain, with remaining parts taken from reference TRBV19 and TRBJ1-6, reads DGGITQSPKYLFRKEGQNVTLSCEQNLNHDAMYWYRQDPGQGLRLIYYSQIVNDFQKGDIAEGYSVSREKKESFPLTVTSAQKNPTAFYLCASSIRGSPLHFGNGTRLTVT.

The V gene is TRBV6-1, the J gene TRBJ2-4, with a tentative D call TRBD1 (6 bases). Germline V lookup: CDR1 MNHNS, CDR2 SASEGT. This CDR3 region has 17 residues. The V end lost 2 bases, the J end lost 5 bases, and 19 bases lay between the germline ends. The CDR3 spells CASSEFIRTVTENIQYF. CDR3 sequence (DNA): TGTGCCAGCAGTGAATTTATTAGGACAGTTACCGAAAACATTCAGTACTTC.

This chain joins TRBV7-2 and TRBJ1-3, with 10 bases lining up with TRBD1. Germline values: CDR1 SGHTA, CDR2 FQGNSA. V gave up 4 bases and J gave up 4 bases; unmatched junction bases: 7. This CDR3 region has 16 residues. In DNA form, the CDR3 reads TGTGCCAGCAGCTCTTCGGGGACAGGGGTAGGAAACACCATATATTTT. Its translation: CASSSSGTGVGNTIYF.

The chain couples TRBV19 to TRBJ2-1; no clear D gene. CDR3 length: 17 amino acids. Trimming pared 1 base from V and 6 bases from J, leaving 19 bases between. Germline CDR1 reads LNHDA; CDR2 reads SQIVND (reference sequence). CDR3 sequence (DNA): TGTGCCAGTAGTATAGTGTGGAAAGGCCCAGGAAGCAATGAGCAGTTCTTC. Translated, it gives CASSIVWKGPGSNEQFF.

CDR3 in amino acids: CASSLMSGTYEQYF. The CDR3 DNA reads TGTGCCAGCAGTCTCATGTCAGGTACCTACGAGCAGTACTTC. The V call is TRBV28, the J call TRBJ2-7; D gene uncertain. The CDR3 spans 14 residues. Trimming took off 5 bases at V and 2 bases at J, with 13 bases between the two ends. Germline CDR1 reads MDHEN; CDR2 reads SYDVKM.

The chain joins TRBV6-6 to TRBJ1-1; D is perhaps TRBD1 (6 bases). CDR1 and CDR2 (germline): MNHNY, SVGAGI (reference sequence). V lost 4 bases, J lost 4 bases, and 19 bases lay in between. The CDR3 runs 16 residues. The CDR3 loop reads CASSSGSGGGSTEAFF. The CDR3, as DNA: TGTGCCAGCAGTTCCGGATCGGGAGGGGGGTCCACTGAAGCTTTCTTT.

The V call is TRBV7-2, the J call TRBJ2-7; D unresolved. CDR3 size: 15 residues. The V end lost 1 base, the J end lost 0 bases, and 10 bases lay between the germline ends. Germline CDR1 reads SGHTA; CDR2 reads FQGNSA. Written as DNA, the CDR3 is TGTGCCAGCAGCTTAGTAGGAGTAGGCTCCTACGAGCAGTACTTC. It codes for CASSLVGVGSYEQYF.

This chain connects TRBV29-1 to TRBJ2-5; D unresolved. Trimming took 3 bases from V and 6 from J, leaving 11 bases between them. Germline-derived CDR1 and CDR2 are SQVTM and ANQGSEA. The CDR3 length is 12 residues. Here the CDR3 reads CSVERSSKTQYF. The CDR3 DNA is TGCAGCGTTGAGCGGAGTTCTAAGACCCAGTACTTC.

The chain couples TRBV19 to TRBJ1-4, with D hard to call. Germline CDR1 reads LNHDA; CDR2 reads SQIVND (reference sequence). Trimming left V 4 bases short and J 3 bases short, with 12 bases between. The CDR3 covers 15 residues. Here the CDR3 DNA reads TGTGCCAGTAGTAAAGGTTGGGAGTCTAATGAAAAACTGTTTTTT. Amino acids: CASSKGWESNEKLFF. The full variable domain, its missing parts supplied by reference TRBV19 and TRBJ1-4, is DGGITQSPKYLFRKEGQNVTLSCEQNLNHDAMYWYRQDPGQGLRLIYYSQIVNDFQKGDIAEGYSVSREKKESFPLTVTSAQKNPTAFYLCASSKGWESNEKLFFGSGTQLSVL.

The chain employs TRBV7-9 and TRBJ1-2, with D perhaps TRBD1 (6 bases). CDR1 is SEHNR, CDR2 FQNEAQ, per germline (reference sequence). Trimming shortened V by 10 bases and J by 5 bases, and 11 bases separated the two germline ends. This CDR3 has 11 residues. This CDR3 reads CAIDRRYGYTF. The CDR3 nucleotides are TGTGCCATAGACAGGAGATATGGCTACACCTTC.

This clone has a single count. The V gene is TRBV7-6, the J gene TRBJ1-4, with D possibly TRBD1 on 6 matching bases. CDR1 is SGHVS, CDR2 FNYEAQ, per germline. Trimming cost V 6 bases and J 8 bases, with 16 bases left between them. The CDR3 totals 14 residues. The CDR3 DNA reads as TGTGCCAGCAGTACCACAGGGCGTCGGGAAAAACTGTTTTTT. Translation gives CASSTTGRREKLFF.